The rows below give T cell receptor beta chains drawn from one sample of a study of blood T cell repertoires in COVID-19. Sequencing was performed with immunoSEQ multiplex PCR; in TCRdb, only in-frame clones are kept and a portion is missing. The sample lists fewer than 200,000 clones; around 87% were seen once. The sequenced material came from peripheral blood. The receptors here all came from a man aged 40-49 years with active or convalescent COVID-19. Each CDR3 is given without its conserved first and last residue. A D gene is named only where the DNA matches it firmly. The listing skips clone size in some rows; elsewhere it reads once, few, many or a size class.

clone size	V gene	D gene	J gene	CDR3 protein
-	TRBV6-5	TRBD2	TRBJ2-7	ASSHRPWGLGEQY
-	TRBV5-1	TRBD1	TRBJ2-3	ASSPGTGGTDTQY
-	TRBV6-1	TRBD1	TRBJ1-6	ASSEGDRGLYNSPLH
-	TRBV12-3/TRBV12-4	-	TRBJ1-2	ASSLNKFIYT
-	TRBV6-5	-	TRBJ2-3	ASRSSSTDTQY
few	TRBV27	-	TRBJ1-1	ASSRRGGSTEAF
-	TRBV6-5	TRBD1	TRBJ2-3	ASSLGQGIDTQY
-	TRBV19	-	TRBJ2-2	ASSMFWGVNTGELF
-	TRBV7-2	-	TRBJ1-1	ASSQVTEAF
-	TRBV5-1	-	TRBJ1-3	ASSILPISGTPNTIY